This T cell receptor (beta chain) was sequenced for a study of blood T cell repertoires in COVID-19. Whole-study context: The origin of the acute and convalescent COVID-19 samples was the United States, Italy and Spain.

V was cut by 6 bases and J by 2 bases, with 14 bases left in between. This CDR3 is 15 amino acids long. Germline V CDR1 and CDR2: MDHEN, SYDVKM. In the original workflow: It was from reference gene primer amplification that nucleated cell counts were estimated. The method was immunoSEQ multiplex PCR; TCRdb's version includes in-frame clones alone and lacks a portion of them. V, J and clone size were drawn from that table, and D and trimming were deduced from the DNA. The sample shows about 230,000 clones, over 70% of them seen only once. In this sample, this clone turned up a few times. This sequence joins TRBV28 and TRBJ2-1; a weak D match, TRBD2 (7 bases). This receptor was identified in a man at least 80 years old with acute or convalescent COVID-19. Material for sequencing was peripheral blood. DNA for the CDR3: TGTGCCAGCAGGCTTGGGGGGGCAGCCTACAATGAGCAGTTCTTC. Its translation: CASRLGGAAYNEQFF.